This T cell receptor (beta chain) originates from a study of T-cell memory formation after mild COVID-19. Trimming took 7 bases from V and 11 from J, leaving 17 bases between them. The CDR3 runs to 12 residues. TCRdb redid the calling of the 5' RACE reads with MiXCR, one entry per CDR3 protein. The sample carries fewer than 350,000 distinct CDR3 sequences, approximately 15% recorded once. The source is a young man who had mild COVID-19 (a few samples of this study predate the infection). Cell type and time point are not known. This chain links TRBV12-3 or TRBV12-4 with TRBJ1-1; maybe TRBD1 (5 bases). Material: PBMCs or a T cell subset sorted from them (not recorded which). CDR3 in DNA: TGTGCCAGCACCCCGGGGGGGGGAGAGGCTTTCTTT. Its protein is CASTPGGGEAFF.